This entry concerns a single T cell receptor beta chain. This sample was included in a study of blood T cell repertoires in COVID-19. The table came from immunoSEQ multiplex PCR; TCRdb's copy has only in-frame clones and leaves some out. The sample has a few hundred thousand clones, more than 80% seen once. V lost 4 bases to trimming and J lost 0 bases, with 7 bases between them. The CDR3 totals 14 residues. Germline V gene sequence: CDR1 WNHNN, CDR2 SYGVQD (reference sequence). V is TRBV10-1 and J is TRBJ1-5; D is unresolved. The material sequenced was peripheral blood. The TCR was taken from a woman aged 30 to 39 with COVID-19, enrolled during active disease. The CDR3 reads CASSVFLSNQPQHF. CDR3 sequence (DNA): TGCGCCAGCAGTGTATTCCTTAGCAATCAGCCCCAGCATTTT.